These 10 T cell receptor beta chains came from one sample sequenced in a study of shared clonotypes between healthy human individuals. Method: immunoSEQ multiplex PCR; TCRdb's copy keeps in-frame clones and lacks some. The table has about half a million clones, 65% to 85% seen once; the top ten hold over 9.5%. Sequences were obtained from PBMCs. The receptors were sampled from a woman aged 40 to 55 in good health. Some clones in this sample may be carry-over from other donors' samples.

CDR3: CASSLIDRGETQYF. The CDR3 DNA is TGTGCCAGCAGCCTTATCGACAGGGGAGAGACCCAGTACTTC. The chain joins TRBV14 to TRBJ2-5, with 8 nucleotides matching TRBD1. V gave up 4 bases and J gave up 4 bases; unmatched junction bases: 5. CDR1 and CDR2 (germline): SGHDN, FVKESK. The CDR3 runs 14 residues.

This chain connects TRBV5-4 to TRBJ1-2; possibly TRBD1 for D (5 bases). Trimming left V 1 base short and J 5 bases short, with 12 bases between. Germline CDR1 reads SGHNT; CDR2 reads YYREEE (reference sequence). The CDR3 loop spans 14 amino acids. CDR3 residues: CASSLTQGGYGYTF. The DNA for the CDR3 is TGTGCCAGCAGCTTGACGCAGGGAGGGTATGGCTACACCTTC.

V and J are TRBV29-1 and TRBJ2-1; the match to TRBD2 covers 14 bases. V was pared by 4 bases and J by 10 bases, with 9 bases of the junction left unmatched. Germline V CDR1 and CDR2: SQVTM, ANQGSEA. The CDR3 is 15 residues long. DNA of the CDR3: TGCAGCGTTGTCCTCGGACTAGCGGGAGGTGGGGAGCAGTTCTTC. Translated, it gives CSVVLGLAGGGEQFF.

The chain has TRBV7-8 and TRBJ2-3; D perhaps matches TRBD2 (6 bases). Trimming took off 4 bases at V and 2 bases at J, with 13 bases between the two ends. The CDR3 is 15 amino acids. Germline CDR1 and CDR2: SGHVS and FQNEAQ. The CDR3 reads CASSWEVPPTDTQYF. CDR3 coding DNA: TGTGCCAGCAGCTGGGAGGTCCCCCCCACAGATACGCAGTATTTT.

This rearrangement joins TRBV7-9 to TRBJ2-7, with D perhaps TRBD1 (5 bases). CDR1 is SEHNR, CDR2 FQNEAQ, per germline (reference sequence). V was cut by 0 bases and J by 10 bases, with 10 bases left in between. The CDR3 totals 12 residues. The DNA for the CDR3 is TGTGCCAGCAGCTTAGCGGGGCGCGGACAGTACTTC. Protein sequence: CASSLAGRGQYF.

The genes are TRBV28 and TRBJ2-7, with a tentative D call TRBD2 (6 bases). V lost 2 bases, J lost 2 bases, and 13 bases lay in between. CDR1 MDHEN and CDR2 SYDVKM come from the germline V gene. The CDR3 is 15 residues long. The CDR3: CASSLPGDFAYEQYF. DNA of the CDR3: TGTGCCAGCAGTTTACCCGGGGACTTCGCCTACGAGCAGTACTTC.

CDR3 in DNA: TGTGCCAGCTCCACGAGGGGGAATCAGCCCCAGCATTTT. It translates to CASSTRGNQPQHF. V usage is TRBV19 and J usage is TRBJ1-5; D perhaps matches TRBD1 (6 bases). The CDR3 loop spans 13 amino acids. Trimming stripped 9 bases from V and 4 bases from J, with 13 bases between. The V gene's germline CDR1 is LNHDA and CDR2 SQIVND (reference sequence).

The chain combines TRBV4-1 with TRBJ2-1; TRBD2 matches at 12 bases. After removal of 3 bases from V and 9 bases from J, the junction contained 6 bases not matched to a gene. The CDR3 totals 15 residues. The V gene's germline CDR1 is MGHRA and CDR2 YSYEKL. The CDR3 protein is CASSHPTSGSFEQFF. In nucleotides, the CDR3 is TGCGCCAGCAGCCACCCGACTAGCGGGAGTTTTGAGCAGTTCTTC.

This chain connects TRBV30 to TRBJ1-6; D remains ambiguous. V lost 2 bases and J 7 bases, leaving 3 bases between the germline ends. The germline CDR1 and CDR2 sequences are GTSNPN and SVGIG (reference sequence). The CDR3 covers 11 residues. CDR3 DNA sequence: TGTGCCTGGAGTCGGAATTCACCCCTCCACTTT. Translation gives CAWSRNSPLHF. Drawing the rest from reference TRBV30 and TRBJ1-6, the complete variable domain is SQTIHQWPATLVQPVGSPLSLECTVEGTSNPNLYWYRQAAGRGLQLLFYSVGIGQISSEVPQNLSASRPQDRQFILSSKKLLLSDSGFYLCAWSRNSPLHFGNGTRLTVT.

Notes on this clone: A read error is the likely source, as a far larger clone sits one nucleotide away. The missing conserved phenylalanine or tryptophan at the end of this CDR3 makes a read error likely. This chain links TRBV28 with TRBJ1-4; D remains ambiguous. The germline gives CDR1 MDHEN, CDR2 SYDVKM. The length of the CDR3 is 14 residues. The V end lost 6 bases, the J end lost 7 bases, and 15 bases lay between the germline ends. The CDR3 region has the DNA TGTGCCAGCAGGGAGTCAGCGGAAGGTGAAAAACTGTTTCTT. Residues: CASRESAEGEKLFL.